In this sample, the clone carrying this TCR beta chain turned up many times. Its specificity is unknown. The data belong to a study of neurological immune-mediated disorders. The T cells used for sorted libraries numbered roughly 910,000, either CD4+ or CD8+. It was by 5'RACE with 10-nucleotide random UMIs that the cDNA was made. TCRdb passed the 5' RACE reads through MiXCR, listing each CDR3 protein once. The repertoire consists of roughly 20,000 distinct CDR3 sequences, with roughly 7.5% occurring once and the leading ten covering about 15%. This CDR3 is built from 15 residues. The V and J ends lost 4 bases and 0 bases respectively, with 14 bases between them. Germline V lookup: CDR1 SGHRS, CDR2 YFSETQ. Findings and limits, study-wide: None of the CDR3 amino acid sequences found in expanded clones was shared across subjects. This suggests that the TCR-beta repertoires were private in all groups. Patients with HTLV-1-associated myelopathy showed the most TCR clonal expansion. Those with multiple sclerosis showed the least, falling below healthy controls.

The chain carries TRBV5-1 and TRBJ2-7; no reliable D call. Sequenced material: CD8+ T cells from blood. The origin of this receptor is a woman aged 25 to 39 with HTLV-1-associated myelopathy (HAM/TSP). The CDR3, as DNA: TGCGCCAGCAGCAAAGAGACGACAAGCTCCTACGAGCAGTACTTC. Encoded protein: CASSKETTSSYEQYF.